The next 14 T cell receptor beta chains were all read from a single sample in a study of response to subunit inactivated influenza vaccine. TCRdb independently ran MiXCR on the RT-PCR reads; one entry per CDR3 protein. The repertoire holds 400,000 to 650,000 distinct CDR3 sequences, with 7.2% as singletons. Specimen: PBMCs from blood, collected approximately 25 months after vaccination. The source is a man between 50 and 69 years old who received an inactivated influenza vaccine.

This clonotype appeared many times. The chain employs TRBV29-1 and TRBJ2-5; D remains ambiguous. CDR3 length: 10 amino acids. V lost 7 bases to trimming and J lost 5 bases, with 8 bases between them. Germline CDR1 SQVTM, CDR2 ANQGSEA. The CDR3 region has the DNA TGCAGCGCCGGTAGTGAGACCCAGTACTTC. This encodes CSAGSETQYF.

J is TRBJ2-7 and V is TRBV7-2; TRBD1 agrees at 7 bases. V trimming: 2 bases; J trimming: 1 base; junction bases outside the gene matches: 2. Germline V gives CDR1 SGHTA, CDR2 FQGNSA. The CDR3 loop spans 14 amino acids. In DNA form, the CDR3 reads TGTGCCAGCAGCTTACCGGGACAGTCCTACGAGCAGTACTTC. It translates to CASSLPGQSYEQYF.

This clonotype was seen ten or more times. V usage is TRBV5-1 and J usage is TRBJ2-1; 10 bases line up with TRBD2. The V segment lost 5 bases and the J segment 7 bases; nucleotides outside the gene matches: 9. Germline V lookup: CDR1 SGHRS, CDR2 YFSETQ. This CDR3 is built from 15 residues. In DNA form, the CDR3 reads TGCGCCAGCAGAAGCGGGAGGGACTTACGGAATGAGCAGTTCTTC. It specifies CASRSGRDLRNEQFF.

In the case of this clonotype: A junction end diverges from the germline sequence, so it may reflect a read error. The chain employs TRBV10-3 and TRBJ1-3, with D possibly being TRBD1 (6 bases). Germline CDR1 is ENHRY and CDR2 is SYGVKD. This CDR3 comprises 16 residues. The CDR3 region is CAISERQGNSGTTIYF. DNA for the CDR3: TGTGCCATCAGTGAGAGGCAGGGGAACTCTGGAACCACCATATATTTT.

This clonotype turned up a few times. The chain employs TRBV4-3 and TRBJ1-5; TRBD1 might be the D (5 bases). CDR1 is LGHNA and CDR2 is YSLEER in the germline V gene. The CDR3 is 14 residues long. V shed 0 bases and J shed 6 bases, with 9 bases lying between them. CDR3: CASSQEGGAQPQHF. The CDR3 nucleotides read TGCGCCAGCAGCCAAGAAGGAGGGGCTCAGCCCCAGCATTTT.

The table lists this clonotype with many counts. The V and J genes are TRBV9 and TRBJ2-3, with a tentative D call TRBD1 (6 bases). Germline V gene sequence: CDR1 SGDLS, CDR2 YYNGEE. Trimming removed 3 bases from V and 2 bases from J, with 13 bases in between. The CDR3 runs 15 residues. CDR3 nucleotides: TGTGCCAGCAGCGGACACAGGGACAACACAGATACGCAGTATTTT. It codes for CASSGHRDNTDTQYF. The full variable domain, its missing parts supplied by reference TRBV9 and TRBJ2-3, is DSGVTQTPKHLITATGQRVTLRCSPRSGDLSVYWYQQSLDQGLQFLIQYYNGEERAKGNILERFSAQQFPDLHSELNLSSLELGDSALYFCASSGHRDNTDTQYFGPGTRLTVL.

This clonotype was counted ten times or more. The chain combines TRBV29-1 with TRBJ1-4; perhaps TRBD1 as D (6 bases). Germline V gene data show CDR1 as SQVTM and CDR2 as ANQGSEA. V lost 7 bases to trimming and J lost 3 bases, with 18 bases between them. The CDR3 spans 15 residues. CDR3: CSATGTAGANEKLFF. Here the CDR3 DNA reads TGCAGCGCGACTGGGACCGCAGGGGCTAATGAAAAACTGTTTTTT.

The V and J genes are TRBV14 and TRBJ1-2, with TRBD1 matching over 7 bases. Unmatched junction bases numbered 3, after V lost 4 bases and J lost 4 bases. Per germline, CDR1 SGHDN and CDR2 FVKESK. This CDR3 has 13 residues. The CDR3 sequence is CASSPRDSYGYTF. The CDR3 DNA sequence: TGTGCCAGCAGCCCCCGGGACAGCTATGGCTACACCTTC.

This clonotype was counted ten times or more. J is TRBJ1-2 and V is TRBV20-1, with 8 nucleotides matching TRBD1. Per the germline V gene, CDR1 is DFQATT and CDR2 is SNEGSKA (reference sequence). The CDR3 covers 13 residues. V gave up 6 bases and J gave up 3 bases; unmatched junction bases: 6. The CDR3 protein is CSADDRGDYGYTF. CDR3 in DNA: TGCAGTGCAGACGACAGGGGTGACTATGGCTACACCTTC.

This rearrangement joins TRBV4-1 to TRBJ2-5; weak D call: TRBD1 (5 bases). Trimming pared 0 bases from V and 4 bases from J, leaving 12 bases between. The V gene's germline CDR1 is MGHRA and CDR2 YSYEKL. There are 15 residues in the CDR3. The CDR3 sequence is CASSQDGQGSETQYF. The DNA for the CDR3 is TGCGCCAGCAGCCAAGACGGGCAGGGCTCAGAGACCCAGTACTTC.

This clonotype was seen at least ten times. The chain employs TRBV20-1 and TRBJ1-1; D unclear. The CDR3 has 11 residues. Germline lookup yields CDR1 DFQATT and CDR2 SNEGSKA (reference sequence). V lost 3 bases, J lost 7 bases, and 9 bases lay in between. DNA of the CDR3: TGCAGTGCTAGTTATATAAGTGAAGCTTTCTTT. Amino acids: CSASYISEAFF.

This clonotype turned up a few times. This chain connects TRBV18 to TRBJ2-7, with 8 bases lining up with TRBD2. V shed 3 bases and J 5 bases; nucleotides not matched to a gene: 12. This CDR3 has 16 residues. Per the germline V gene, CDR1 is KGHSH and CDR2 is LQKENI. The CDR3 reads CASSPPTGGASDEQYF. CDR3 bases: TGTGCCAGCTCACCCCCGACGGGGGGGGCTTCGGACGAGCAGTACTTC.

The J gene is TRBJ1-2, the V gene TRBV28; D not resolved. Germline loops: CDR1 MDHEN, CDR2 SYDVKM. This CDR3 has 16 residues. Trimming shortened V by 2 bases and J by 3 bases, and 16 bases separated the two germline ends. CDR3 coding DNA: TGTGCCAGCAGTTTAATGTGGGCTGGGGAGTACTATGGCTACACCTTC. Translated, it gives CASSLMWAGEYYGYTF.

This clonotype was recorded at least ten times. V gene TRBV12-3 or TRBV12-4 combines with J gene TRBJ1-5, with D uncertain. Trimming removed 4 bases at V and 2 bases at J, with 6 bases between. The CDR3 loop spans 13 amino acids. The CDR3 DNA follows: TGTGCCAGCAGTTGGCGCCGCAATCAGCCCCAGCATTTT. Its protein product is CASSWRRNQPQHF.